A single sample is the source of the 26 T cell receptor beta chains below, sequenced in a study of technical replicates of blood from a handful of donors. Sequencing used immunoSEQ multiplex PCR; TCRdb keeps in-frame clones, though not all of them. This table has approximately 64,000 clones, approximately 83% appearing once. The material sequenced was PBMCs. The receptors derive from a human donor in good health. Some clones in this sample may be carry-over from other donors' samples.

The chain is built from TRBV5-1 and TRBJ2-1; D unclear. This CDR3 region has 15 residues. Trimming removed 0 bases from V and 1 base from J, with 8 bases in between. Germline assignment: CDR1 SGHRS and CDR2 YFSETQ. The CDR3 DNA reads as TGCGCCAGCAGCTTGGCCGAAGAGTCCTACAATGAGCAGTTCTTC. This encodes CASSLAEESYNEQFF.

The CDR3 nucleotides are TGTGCCTCGACTGAGGGACAATATAATTCACCCCTCCACTTT. Protein sequence: CASTEGQYNSPLHF. The chain has TRBV10-3 and TRBJ1-6; D is possibly TRBD1 (6 bases). Germline CDR1 reads ENHRY; CDR2 reads SYGVKD. Between the trimmed V and J ends, which lost 11 bases and 4 bases, there was a span of 15 bases. The CDR3 contains 14 residues.

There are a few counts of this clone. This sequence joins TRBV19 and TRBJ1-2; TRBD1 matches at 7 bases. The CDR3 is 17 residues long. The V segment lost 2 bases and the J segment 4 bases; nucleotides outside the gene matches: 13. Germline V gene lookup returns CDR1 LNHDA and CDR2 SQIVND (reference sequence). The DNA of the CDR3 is TGTGCCAGTAGTATAACGAGACAGGGAGGATATAGCTATGGCTACACCTTC. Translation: CASSITRQGGYSYGYTF.

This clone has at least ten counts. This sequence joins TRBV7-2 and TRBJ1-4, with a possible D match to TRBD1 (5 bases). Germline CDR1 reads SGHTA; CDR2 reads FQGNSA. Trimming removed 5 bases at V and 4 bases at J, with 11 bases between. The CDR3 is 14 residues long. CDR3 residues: CASSRGSYNEKLFF. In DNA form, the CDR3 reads TGTGCCAGCAGCCGGGGGTCCTATAATGAAAAACTGTTTTTT.

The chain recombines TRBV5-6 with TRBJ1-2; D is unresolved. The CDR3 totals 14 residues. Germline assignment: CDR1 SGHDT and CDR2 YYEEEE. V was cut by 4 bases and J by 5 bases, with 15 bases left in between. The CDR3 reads CASSRGVGPYGYTF. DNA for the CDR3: TGTGCCAGCAGCCGGGGAGTGGGCCCTTATGGCTACACCTTC.

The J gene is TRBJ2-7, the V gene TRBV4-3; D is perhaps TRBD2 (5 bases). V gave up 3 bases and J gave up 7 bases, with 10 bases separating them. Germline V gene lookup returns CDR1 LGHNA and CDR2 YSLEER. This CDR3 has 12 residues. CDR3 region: CASSQTSGEQYF. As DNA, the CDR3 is TGCGCCAGCAGCCAGACCTCGGGAGAGCAGTACTTC.

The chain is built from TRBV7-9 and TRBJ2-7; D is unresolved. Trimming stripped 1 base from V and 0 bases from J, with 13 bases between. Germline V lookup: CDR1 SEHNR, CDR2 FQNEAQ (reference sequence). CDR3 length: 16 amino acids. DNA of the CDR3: TGTGCCAGCAGCTTAGTGGCTGGCCTTTTCTCCTACGAGCAGTACTTC. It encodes CASSLVAGLFSYEQYF.

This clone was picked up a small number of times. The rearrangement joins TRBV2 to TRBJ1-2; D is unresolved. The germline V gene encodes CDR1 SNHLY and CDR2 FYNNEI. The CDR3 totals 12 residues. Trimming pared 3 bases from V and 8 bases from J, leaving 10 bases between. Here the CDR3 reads CASSDSGVGYTF. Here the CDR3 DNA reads TGTGCCAGCAGTGACTCCGGGGTAGGCTACACCTTC.

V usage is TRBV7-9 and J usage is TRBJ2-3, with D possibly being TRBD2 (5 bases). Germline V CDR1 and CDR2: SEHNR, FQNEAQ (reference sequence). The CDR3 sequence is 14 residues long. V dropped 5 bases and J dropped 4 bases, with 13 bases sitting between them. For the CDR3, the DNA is TGTGCCAGCAGCGGGATCGTAGCGCCAGATACGCAGTATTTT. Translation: CASSGIVAPDTQYF.

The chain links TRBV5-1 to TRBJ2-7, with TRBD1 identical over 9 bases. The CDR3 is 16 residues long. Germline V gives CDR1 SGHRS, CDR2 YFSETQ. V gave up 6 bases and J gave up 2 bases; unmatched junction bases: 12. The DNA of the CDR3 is TGCGCCAGCAACCTCGGGACAGGGAAAGGGGCCTACGAGCAGTACTTC. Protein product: CASNLGTGKGAYEQYF. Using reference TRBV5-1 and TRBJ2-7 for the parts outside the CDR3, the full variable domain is KAGVTQTPRYLIKTRGQQVTLSCSPISGHRSVSWYQQTPGQGLQFLFEYFSETQRNKGNFPGRFSGRQFSNSRSEMNVSTLELGDSALYLCASNLGTGKGAYEQYFGPGTRLTVT.

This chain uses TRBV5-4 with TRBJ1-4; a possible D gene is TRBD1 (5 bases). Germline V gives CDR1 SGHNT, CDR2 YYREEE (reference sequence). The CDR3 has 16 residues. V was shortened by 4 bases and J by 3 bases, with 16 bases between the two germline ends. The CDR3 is CASSLLAGGANEKLFF. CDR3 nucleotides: TGTGCCAGCAGCCTTCTTGCTGGGGGGGCTAATGAAAAACTGTTTTTT.

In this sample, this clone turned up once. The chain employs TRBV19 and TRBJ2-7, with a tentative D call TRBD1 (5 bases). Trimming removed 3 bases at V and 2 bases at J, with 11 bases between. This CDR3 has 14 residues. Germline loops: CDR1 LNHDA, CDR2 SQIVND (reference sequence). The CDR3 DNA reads TGTGCCAGTAGTATTGGTCAGGGCACCTACGAGCAGTACTTC. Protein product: CASSIGQGTYEQYF.

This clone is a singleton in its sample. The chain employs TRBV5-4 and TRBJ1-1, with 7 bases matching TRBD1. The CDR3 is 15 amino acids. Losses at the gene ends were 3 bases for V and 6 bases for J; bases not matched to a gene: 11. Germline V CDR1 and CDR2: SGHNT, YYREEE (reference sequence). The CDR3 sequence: CASSSFNPGQSEAFF. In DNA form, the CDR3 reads TGTGCCAGCAGCTCCTTTAATCCGGGACAGTCTGAAGCTTTCTTT.

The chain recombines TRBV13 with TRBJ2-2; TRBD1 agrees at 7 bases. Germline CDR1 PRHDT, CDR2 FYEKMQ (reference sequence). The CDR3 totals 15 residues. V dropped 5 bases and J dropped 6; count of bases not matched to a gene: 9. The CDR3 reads CASSIYRGPSGELFF. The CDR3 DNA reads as TGTGCCAGCAGCATTTACAGGGGACCCTCCGGGGAGCTGTTTTTT.

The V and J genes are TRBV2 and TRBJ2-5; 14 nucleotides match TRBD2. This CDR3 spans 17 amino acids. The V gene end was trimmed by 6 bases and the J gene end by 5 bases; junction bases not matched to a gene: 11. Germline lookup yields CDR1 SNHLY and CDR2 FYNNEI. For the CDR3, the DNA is TGTGCCAGCAGCCTGGGACTAGCGGGAGCGCGGGGTGAGACCCAGTACTTC. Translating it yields CASSLGLAGARGETQYF.

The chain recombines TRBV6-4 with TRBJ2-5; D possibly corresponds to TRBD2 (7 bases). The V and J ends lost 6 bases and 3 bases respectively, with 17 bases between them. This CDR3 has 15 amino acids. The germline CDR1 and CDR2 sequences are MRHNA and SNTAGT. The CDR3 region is CASSPRGGREETQYF. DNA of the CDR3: TGTGCCAGCAGCCCTAGGGGGGGGAGGGAAGAGACCCAGTACTTC.

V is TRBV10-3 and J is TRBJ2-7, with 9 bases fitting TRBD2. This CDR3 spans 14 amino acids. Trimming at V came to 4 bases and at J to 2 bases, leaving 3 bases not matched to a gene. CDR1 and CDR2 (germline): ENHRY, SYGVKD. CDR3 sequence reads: CAISGGGRAYEQYF. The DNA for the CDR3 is TGTGCCATCAGTGGGGGCGGGAGGGCCTACGAGCAGTACTTC.

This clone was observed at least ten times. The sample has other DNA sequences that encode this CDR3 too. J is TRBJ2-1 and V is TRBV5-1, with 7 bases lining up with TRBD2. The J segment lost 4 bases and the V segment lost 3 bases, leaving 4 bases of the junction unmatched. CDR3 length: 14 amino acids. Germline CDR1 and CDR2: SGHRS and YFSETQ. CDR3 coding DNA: TGCGCCAGCAGCTCTAGCGGCGGATACAATGAGCAGTTCTTC. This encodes CASSSSGGYNEQFF.

CDR3 coding DNA: TGTGCCAGCAGTTTGGACAGGAGCCAAGAGACCCAGTACTTC. This translates into CASSLDRSQETQYF. This rearrangement joins TRBV6-6 to TRBJ2-5; 7 bases align to TRBD1. Trimming cost V 4 bases and J 1 base; bases outside gene matches: 3. The germline V gene has CDR1 MNHNY and CDR2 SVGAGI (reference sequence). The CDR3 loop spans 14 amino acids.

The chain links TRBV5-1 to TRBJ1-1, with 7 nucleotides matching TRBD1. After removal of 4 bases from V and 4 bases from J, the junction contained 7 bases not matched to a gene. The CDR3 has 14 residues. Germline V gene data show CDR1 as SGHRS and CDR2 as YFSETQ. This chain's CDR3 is CASSEQGKGTEAFF. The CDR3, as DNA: TGCGCCAGCAGCGAACAGGGGAAGGGCACTGAAGCTTTCTTT.

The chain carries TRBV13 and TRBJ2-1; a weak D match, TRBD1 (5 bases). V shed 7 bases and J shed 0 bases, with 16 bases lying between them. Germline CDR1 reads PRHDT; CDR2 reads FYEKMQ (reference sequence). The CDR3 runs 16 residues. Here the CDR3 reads CASTIRGPSSYNEQFF. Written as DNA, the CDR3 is TGTGCCAGCACCATAAGGGGTCCTAGCTCCTACAATGAGCAGTTCTTC.

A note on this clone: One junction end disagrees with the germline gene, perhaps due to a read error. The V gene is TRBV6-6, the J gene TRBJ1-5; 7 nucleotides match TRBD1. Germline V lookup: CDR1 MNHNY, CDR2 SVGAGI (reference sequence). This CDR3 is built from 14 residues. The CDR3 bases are TGTGCCAGCACCCCGCCACAGGGGAATCGGCCCCAGCATTTT. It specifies CASTPPQGNRPQHF.

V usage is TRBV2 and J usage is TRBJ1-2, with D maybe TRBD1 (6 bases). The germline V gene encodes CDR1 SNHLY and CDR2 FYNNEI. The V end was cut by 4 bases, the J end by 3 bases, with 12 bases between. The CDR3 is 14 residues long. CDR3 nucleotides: TGTGCCAGCAGTGGTCGGGCAGGGGACTATGGCTACACCTTC. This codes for CASSGRAGDYGYTF.

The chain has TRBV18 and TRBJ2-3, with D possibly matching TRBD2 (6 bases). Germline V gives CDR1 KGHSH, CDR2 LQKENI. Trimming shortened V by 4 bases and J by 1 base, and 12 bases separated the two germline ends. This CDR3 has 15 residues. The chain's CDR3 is CASSQGLAGTDTQYF. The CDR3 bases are TGTGCCAGCTCACAGGGACTTGCGGGCACAGATACGCAGTATTTT.

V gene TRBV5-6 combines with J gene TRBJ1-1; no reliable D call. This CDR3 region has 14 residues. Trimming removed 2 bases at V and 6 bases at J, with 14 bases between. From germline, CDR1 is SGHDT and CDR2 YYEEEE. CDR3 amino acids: CASSLYRSRSEAFF. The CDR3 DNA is TGTGCCAGCAGCTTATATCGGTCGCGCTCTGAAGCTTTCTTT.

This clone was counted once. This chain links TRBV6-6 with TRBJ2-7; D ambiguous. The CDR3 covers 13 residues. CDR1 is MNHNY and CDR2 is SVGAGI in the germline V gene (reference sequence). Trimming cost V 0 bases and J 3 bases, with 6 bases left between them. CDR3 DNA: TGTGCCAGCAGTTACTCGTCTAGCTACGAGCAGTACTTC. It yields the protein CASSYSSSYEQYF.